This T cell receptor (beta chain) was sequenced for a study of molecular identifiers for immune sequencing clone quantification listed by TCRdb under 2018. In the study overall: For a replicate experiment, the RNA from either about 20,000 or 100,000 naive CD8 T cells was divided into five aliquots, and four of those aliquots went on to sequencing. This methods study used CD8 T cells to benchmark TCR RNA copy counting and molecular-identifier clustering-based TCR repertoire sequencing (MIDCIRS).

The CDR3 adds up to 17 amino acids, both ends counted. Just the 51-base CDR3 DNA is kept, in frame starting at base 1. V and J are trimmed by 0 bases and 1 base, and the gene matches miss 9 bases of the junction. The germline V gene provides CDR1 MNHEY and CDR2 SVGEGT. Naive CD8 T cell libraries were made from approximately 20,000 to 1,000,000 sorted cells using 10%, 30% or 50% of purified RNA. Naive CD8 T cells, defined as CD8+CD4-CCR7+CD45RA+, were FACS-sorted into RLT Plus buffer on a BD FACSAria II. To test detection sensitivity, Jurkat RNA equivalent to approximately nine TCR copies was spiked into samples of about 17,000-1,100,000 naive CD8 T cells. CD8 T cells were enriched with RosetteSep CD8+ T Cell Enrichment Cocktail and Ficoll-Paque, followed by ACK red cell lysis. Findings and caveats that apply to the study as a whole: Modeling estimated around 3 recovered TCR RNA copies per cell, compared with about 10 by digital PCR, which implies roughly 30% capture efficiency. Highly expanded clone sizes could be underestimated if identical TCR molecules share a barcode. The naive libraries included spiked-in Jurkat TCR RNA (10 copies' worth), and this Jurkat TCR RNA is not part of the donor repertoire. When barcode sub-clustering was omitted, TCR diversity was inflated by chimeric consensus sequences, with chimeras reaching as high as 47%. In CMV-specific effector cells, clones with more than 20 RNA copies accounted for over 97% of molecules, whereas in naive cells such clones accounted for under 1%. A single cell's worth of spiked-in Jurkat TCR RNA was reported detectable even among under 1.1 million naive CD8 T cells.

Library creation used PCR. The instrument given in TCRdb is Illumina HiSeq 4000. Bulk TCR libraries were generated as previously described, with the TCR primers listed in Table S5 used. Purification of total RNA was performed with the Qiagen AllPrep DNA/RNA kit. Reads from multiple sequencing runs of the same library were pooled before analysis. The authors' pipeline ran thus. Reads were retained only if their TCR constant sequence matched exactly, and those retained reads were trimmed to 150 nt and grouped according to their 12-nt molecular barcodes. Reads within each barcode group were sub-clustered using a 15% Levenshtein threshold, and quality-weighted consensus sequences were constructed for each RNA molecule. Non-functional sequences were discarded, and so were lower-count sequences lying one edit away from another sequence. Barcode sub-clusters with fewer than 20% of the maximum read count were removed, based on fitting two negative binomial distributions. The public reads were quality trimmed at Q25 with fastp and then assembled into clones with MiXCR by TCRdb, keeping productive beta chains. Entries that share a CDR3 protein sequence are merged under the most common genes and DNA. The V and J calls come from TCRdb's annotation, not from the publication. This sample lists under 600,000 distinct CDR3 sequences; about a fifth were detected once. The ten biggest clones cover around 0.84% of the sample.

About this clonotype itself: Its recognized antigen is unknown. Since the CDR3 does not end with the conserved phenylalanine or tryptophan, this likely comes from a read error.

This receptor chain uses TRBV6-2 or TRBV6-3 and TRBJ2-7; TRBD1 lines up with 7 middle nucleotides. The receptor was derived from a human donor in good health. Some libraries in this study had Jurkat cell RNA spiked in. Sequencing was performed on naive CD8+ T cells from blood, with Jurkat cell RNA spiked in. The cell subset or site label, as the study defines it: FACS-sorted CD8+CD4-CCR7+CD45RA+ naive T cells. Here is the DNA: TGTGCCAGCAGTTACTCGATCACAGGGGAAAAGTCCTACGAGCAGTACCTC. Translated, this is CASSYSITGEKSYEQYL.